Given below is one T cell receptor beta chain in context. This record comes from a study of blood T cell repertoires in COVID-19. For the study at large: Samples representing acute and convalescent COVID-19 were sourced from the United States, Italy and Spain. T cells, B-cell-depleted T cells, or PBMCs supplied cDNA or gDNA.

Assay: immunoSEQ multiplex PCR; the TCRdb copy retains only in-frame clones and omits some. Among roughly 200,000 clones, about 88% were seen once, and the ten largest hold approximately 5.6%. Sequenced material: peripheral blood. The sequence was obtained from a woman aged 40 to 50 who had recovered from COVID-19.

The CDR3 DNA is TGTGCCAGCACCCTTACCGGGACAGGGGTTCTCAACGGGCAGTTCTTC. The encoded protein is CASTLTGTGVLNGQFF. The gene calls are TRBV28 and TRBJ2-1; 10 bases align to TRBD1. The ends lost 7 bases at V and 12 bases at J; junction bases unmatched: 18. This CDR3 comprises 16 residues. CDR1 and CDR2 from the germline V gene are MDHEN and SYDVKM.